Presented here are 32 T cell receptor beta chains from one specimen sequenced in a study of shared T cell receptors in the human thymus. Produced via immunoSEQ multiplex PCR; TCRdb's table is partial and in-frame only. The table records 550,000 to 800,000 clones, 70% to 90% of them present only once. These same records also appear under a second study, on human thymus T cells.

The specimen sequenced was thymocytes. These receptors all stem from a girl under three years old with a congenital heart defect.

The CDR3 is CASSREQFF. As DNA, the CDR3 is TGTGCCAGCAGCAGGGAGCAGTTCTTC. V is TRBV6-1 and J is TRBJ2-1; D unclear. Trimming removed 6 bases from V and 10 bases from J, with 4 bases in between. CDR1 MNHNS and CDR2 SASEGT come from the germline V gene. The CDR3 is made up of 9 amino acids.

The chain uses TRBV6-1 and TRBJ1-5; possible D gene TRBD1, 5 bases. Germline lookup yields CDR1 MNHNS and CDR2 SASEGT. V was shortened by 6 bases and J by 0 bases, with 12 bases between the two germline ends. This CDR3 contains 15 residues. DNA for the CDR3: TGTGCCAGCAGACGGACAAGAGTTAGCAATCAGCCCCAGCATTTT. Protein: CASRRTRVSNQPQHF.

The chain employs TRBV5-1 and TRBJ1-2; TRBD1 might be the D (5 bases). Germline CDR1 and CDR2: SGHRS and YFSETQ. This CDR3 has 15 residues. Trimming removed 0 bases at V and 9 bases at J, with 18 bases between. The CDR3 reads CASSLDGRDSWSYTF. Written as DNA, the CDR3 is TGCGCCAGCAGCTTGGACGGCAGGGATAGTTGGAGCTACACCTTC. The complete variable domain, with remaining parts taken from reference TRBV5-1 and TRBJ1-2, reads KAGVTQTPRYLIKTRGQQVTLSCSPISGHRSVSWYQQTPGQGLQFLFEYFSETQRNKGNFPGRFSGRQFSNSRSEMNVSTLELGDSALYLCASSLDGRDSWSYTFGSGTRLTVV.

V is TRBV29-1 and J is TRBJ2-3, with D possibly matching TRBD1 (6 bases). Germline V gene data show CDR1 as SQVTM and CDR2 as ANQGSEA. The V gene lost 2 bases and the J gene lost 5 bases, with 14 bases spanning the gap. The CDR3 extends over 14 amino acids. This chain's CDR3 is CSVESVGAGDTQYF. The CDR3 region has the DNA TGCAGCGTTGAATCCGTGGGGGCGGGAGATACGCAGTATTTT.

This chain uses TRBV27 with TRBJ1-1; unclear D gene. The ends were cut back, 5 bases at V and 1 base at J, with 11 bases in the middle. The CDR3 is 14 amino acids. The germline V gene has CDR1 MNHEY and CDR2 SMNVEV (reference sequence). Here the CDR3 reads CASSLNTWNTEAFF. In DNA, the CDR3 is TGTGCCAGCAGTCTGAATACTTGGAACACTGAAGCTTTCTTT.

In its sample, this clone was seen once. CDR3 DNA sequence: TGTGCCAGCAGCGGGACAGGGTCCTCTGGAAACACCATATATTTT. It yields the protein CASSGTGSSGNTIYF. The V call is TRBV9, the J call TRBJ1-3; 8 bases map to TRBD1. CDR3 length: 15 amino acids. The junction had 2 bases not matched to a gene; V was cut back by 3 bases and J by 0 bases. CDR1 SGDLS and CDR2 YYNGEE come from the germline V gene.

The sample holds a few counts of this clone. V usage is TRBV7-6 and J usage is TRBJ2-1, with 11 nucleotides matching TRBD2. J gave up 0 bases and V 4 bases, and 14 bases lay outside the gene matches. CDR1 is SGHVS, CDR2 FNYEAQ, per germline. The CDR3 is made up of 20 amino acids. In nucleotides, the CDR3 is TGTGCCAGCAGCTCTAGCGGGGGGCCTGGGGACGCTAGCTCCTACAATGAGCAGTTCTTC. Amino acid sequence: CASSSSGGPGDASSYNEQFF.

The V call is TRBV28, the J call TRBJ2-7, with D possibly TRBD1 on 6 matching bases. The V gene lost 5 bases and the J gene lost 3 bases, with 14 bases spanning the gap. Per germline, CDR1 MDHEN and CDR2 SYDVKM. The length of the CDR3 is 14 residues. CDR3 bases: TGTGCCAGCAGTCACCGGGACAAACGCTACGAGCAGTACTTC. Protein sequence: CASSHRDKRYEQYF.

J is TRBJ2-1 and V is TRBV9; the match to TRBD2 covers 11 bases. The CDR3 is 15 residues long. The germline V gene has CDR1 SGDLS and CDR2 YYNGEE. Trimming removed 3 bases from V and 4 bases from J; junction bases left unmatched: 3. The CDR3 is CASSGLAGLYNEQFF. The DNA for the CDR3 is TGTGCCAGCAGCGGACTAGCGGGGCTATACAATGAGCAGTTCTTC.

The chain carries TRBV11-2 and TRBJ1-2; D is possibly TRBD1 (5 bases). V lost 0 bases and J lost 3, with 11 bases in between. The CDR3 totals 15 residues. The germline CDR1 and CDR2 sequences are SGHAT and FQNNGV. CDR3 DNA sequence: TGTGCCAGCAGCTTAGAGGGGCAGGGCGACTATGGCTACACCTTC. Its protein is CASSLEGQGDYGYTF.

This sequence joins TRBV7-8 and TRBJ2-1; D unclear. CDR3 size: 15 residues. CDR1 is SGHVS and CDR2 is FQNEAQ in the germline V gene. V was shortened by 5 bases and J by 0 bases, with 11 bases between the two germline ends. The CDR3, as DNA: TGTGCCAGCAGCCCCTGCTGTAGCTCCTACAATGAGCAGTTCTTC. It translates to CASSPCCSSYNEQFF. Looking up the rest from reference TRBV7-8 and TRBJ2-1 gives the full variable domain: GAGVSQSPRYKVAKRGQDVALRCDPISGHVSLFWYQQALGQGPEFLTYFQNEAQLDKSGLPSDRFFAERPEGSVSTLKIQRTQQEDSAVYLCASSPCCSSYNEQFFGPGTRLTVL.

CDR3 bases: TGTGCCAGCAGCTGTCCCGGGACTAGCGTGCGGGAGACCCAGTACTTC. This translates into CASSCPGTSVRETQYF. J is TRBJ2-5 and V is TRBV5-6; 10 nucleotides match TRBD2. J lost 5 bases, V lost 3 bases, and 10 bases had no gene match. Per the germline V gene, CDR1 is SGHDT and CDR2 is YYEEEE. There are 16 residues in the CDR3.

The CDR3 DNA follows: TGTGCCAGTAGTATAGGGTTGGCGGTATCGGGCTATGGCTACACCTTC. Encoded protein: CASSIGLAVSGYGYTF. J is TRBJ1-2 and V is TRBV19, with unresolved D. Germline CDR1 LNHDA, CDR2 SQIVND (reference sequence). V lost 1 base, J lost 4 bases, and 16 bases lay in between. There are 16 residues in the CDR3. The whole variable domain, remainder taken from reference TRBV19 and TRBJ1-2, is DGGITQSPKYLFRKEGQNVTLSCEQNLNHDAMYWYRQDPGQGLRLIYYSQIVNDFQKGDIAEGYSVSREKKESFPLTVTSAQKNPTAFYLCASSIGLAVSGYGYTFGSGTRLTVV.

This clone was observed once. At one boundary the junction diverges from the germline segment, which might be a read error. The sample holds other DNA sequences that translate to the same CDR3. The rearrangement links TRBV5-6 to TRBJ1-1; D perhaps matches TRBD1 (5 bases). Germline CDR1 SGHDT, CDR2 YYEEEE. This CDR3 is built from 12 residues. CDR3 DNA: TGTGCCAGCAGCTCGTGGGGAGGGGAAGCCTTCTTT. This sequence encodes CASSSWGGEAFF.

The rearrangement uses TRBV19 and TRBJ2-4; the D gene is possibly TRBD1 (5 bases). Germline-derived CDR1 and CDR2 are LNHDA and SQIVND (reference sequence). CDR3 length: 17 residues. The V and J ends lost 5 bases and 0 bases respectively, with 17 bases between them. This CDR3 is CASSGPGWVLAKNIQYF. In DNA, the CDR3 is TGTGCCAGTAGTGGCCCAGGGTGGGTCCTAGCCAAAAACATTCAGTACTTC.

The rearrangement joins TRBV7-9 to TRBJ1-6; perhaps TRBD1 as D (5 bases). Germline V gene lookup returns CDR1 SEHNR and CDR2 FQNEAQ (reference sequence). V lost 1 base and J lost 10, with 20 bases in between. The length of the CDR3 is 17 residues. The CDR3 is CASSLDSSGRGASPLHF. The CDR3 region has the DNA TGTGCCAGCAGCTTAGACTCAAGCGGGCGAGGGGCATCACCCCTCCACTTT.

This sequence joins TRBV5-1 and TRBJ1-3; D possibly corresponds to TRBD1 (6 bases). This CDR3 has 17 amino acids. CDR1 is SGHRS and CDR2 is YFSETQ in the germline V gene. V lost 4 bases, J lost 0 bases, and 17 bases lay in between. CDR3 amino acids: CASSPFRQEVSGNTIYF. In DNA, the CDR3 is TGCGCCAGCAGCCCCTTTCGACAGGAAGTCTCTGGAAACACCATATATTTT.

The V call is TRBV12-5, the J call TRBJ2-3; tentatively, D is TRBD1 (5 bases). The CDR3 sequence is 16 residues long. From germline, CDR1 is LGHNT and CDR2 FRNRAP. Trimming pared 5 bases from V and 5 bases from J, leaving 20 bases between. In nucleotides, the CDR3 is TGTGCTAGTGGTAACTATGGGGCACCAGGCAAAGATACGCAGTATTTT. Its translation is CASGNYGAPGKDTQYF.

The chain couples TRBV5-5 to TRBJ1-6; TRBD1 is a possible D gene (5 bases). This CDR3 has 14 residues. Germline loops: CDR1 SGHKS, CDR2 YYEKEE (reference sequence). The V end was cut by 0 bases, the J end by 10 bases, with 11 bases between. CDR3 region: CASSLGTRRSPLHF. In nucleotides, the CDR3 is TGTGCCAGCAGCTTGGGGACACGACGATCACCCCTCCACTTT. Full variable domain (missing parts from reference TRBV5-5 and TRBJ1-6): DAGVTQSPTHLIKTRGQQVTLRCSPISGHKSVSWYQQVLGQGPQFIFQYYEKEERGRGNFPDRFSARQFPNYSSELNVNALLLGDSALYLCASSLGTRRSPLHFGNGTRLTVT.

The chain employs TRBV28 and TRBJ1-1; tentative D call: TRBD1 (5 bases). Trimming took 3 bases from V and 2 from J, leaving 22 bases between them. The CDR3 runs to 18 residues. CDR1 is MDHEN and CDR2 is SYDVKM in the germline V gene. The DNA for the CDR3 is TGTGCCAGCAGTTTCCGCAGGGTAGGTCTTATAGGAAACACTGAAGCTTTCTTT. This encodes CASSFRRVGLIGNTEAFF.

The chain combines TRBV15 with TRBJ2-5; TRBD2 aligns across 8 bases. Germline V gene lookup returns CDR1 LNHNV and CDR2 YYDKDF (reference sequence). V lost 3 bases, J lost 1 base, and 7 bases stayed unmatched. This CDR3 is built from 16 residues. In DNA, the CDR3 is TGTGCCACCAGCAGCTATCCGCGGGGGGTCCAAGAGACCCAGTACTTC. Amino acids: CATSSYPRGVQETQYF.

V is TRBV2 and J is TRBJ1-4; a weak D match, TRBD1 (6 bases). Germline V CDR1 and CDR2: SNHLY, FYNNEI. The CDR3 loop spans 13 amino acids. V gave up 7 bases and J gave up 8 bases, with 14 bases separating them. Here the CDR3 DNA reads TGTGCCAGCATGGTCAGGGGTGAGGAAAAACTGTTTTTT. It translates to CASMVRGEEKLFF.

The chain joins TRBV6-1 to TRBJ1-1; D gene unclear. The germline V gene has CDR1 MNHNS and CDR2 SASEGT. Trimming pared 4 bases from V and 1 base from J, leaving 13 bases between. The CDR3 sequence is 15 residues long. CDR3 protein: CASSAPTAGNTEAFF. The CDR3, as DNA: TGTGCCAGCAGTGCCCCCACCGCCGGGAACACTGAAGCTTTCTTT.

The chain couples TRBV7-9 to TRBJ2-1; TRBD1 aligns across 8 bases. CDR3 length: 16 amino acids. J lost 3 bases, V lost 5 bases, and 9 bases had no gene match. Germline assignment: CDR1 SEHNR and CDR2 FQNEAQ (reference sequence). The CDR3 reads CASSPPWTGSYNEQFF. The CDR3 bases are TGTGCCAGCAGCCCCCCCTGGACAGGGAGCTACAATGAGCAGTTCTTC.

About this clone: The sample contains more than one DNA sequence encoding this CDR3. V gene TRBV18 combines with J gene TRBJ2-7, with 9 bases lining up with TRBD1. Germline assignment: CDR1 KGHSH and CDR2 LQKENI. The CDR3 loop spans 17 amino acids. Trimming removed 0 bases from V and 5 bases from J; junction bases left unmatched: 11. CDR3 in amino acids: CASSPPRGTGSVHEQYF. Written as DNA, the CDR3 is TGTGCCAGCTCACCACCGAGGGGGACAGGGTCTGTTCACGAGCAGTACTTC.

The genes are TRBV5-1 and TRBJ2-7; D is perhaps TRBD2 (5 bases). V lost 4 bases and J 3 bases, leaving 8 bases between the germline ends. Germline V gene sequence: CDR1 SGHRS, CDR2 YFSETQ. CDR3 size: 12 residues. The CDR3 nucleotides read TGCGCCAGCAGCCGAGGGCACTACGAGCAGTACTTC. The encoded protein is CASSRGHYEQYF.

The CDR3 DNA follows: TGTGCCAGCATCCTCCGTTCCTACAATGAGCAGTTCTTC. Translated: CASILRSYNEQFF. J is TRBJ2-1 and V is TRBV2; D unresolved. There are 13 residues in the CDR3. The V and J ends lost 7 bases and 1 base respectively, with 8 bases between them. Germline V gene sequence: CDR1 SNHLY, CDR2 FYNNEI.

The V call is TRBV29-1, the J call TRBJ1-1; perhaps TRBD1 as D (5 bases). The length of the CDR3 is 15 residues. Germline V gives CDR1 SQVTM, CDR2 ANQGSEA. V dropped 4 bases and J dropped 0 bases, with 15 bases sitting between them. The CDR3 is CSVVALTGVNTEAFF. In DNA form, the CDR3 reads TGCAGCGTTGTTGCCCTTACAGGAGTGAACACTGAAGCTTTCTTT.

This chain uses TRBV5-8 with TRBJ1-4; 8 bases agree with TRBD1. J was trimmed by 0 bases and V by 1 base; bases with no gene match: 5. Looked up from germline, CDR1 is SGHTS and CDR2 is YDEGEE. This CDR3 is 17 amino acids long. CDR3 sequence (DNA): TGTGCCAGCAGCTTGACCTCACAGGGGGCAACTAATGAAAAACTGTTTTTT. Its translation is CASSLTSQGATNEKLFF.

The V and J genes are TRBV28 and TRBJ1-1, with D perhaps matching TRBD1 (5 bases). Germline V gives CDR1 MDHEN, CDR2 SYDVKM. The V gene lost 7 bases and the J gene lost 1 base, with 25 bases spanning the gap. The CDR3 is 18 amino acids. The DNA for the CDR3 is TGTGCCAGCATCCCTAGGTGGGGGGTCGGGGTTCGGAACACTGAAGCTTTCTTT. Its protein product is CASIPRWGVGVRNTEAFF.

This clone was picked up one time. The chain employs TRBV2 and TRBJ1-5; 10 bases line up with TRBD1. This CDR3 is 15 amino acids long. The germline V gene has CDR1 SNHLY and CDR2 FYNNEI. V shed 5 bases, J shed 5 bases, and the junction held 6 bases outside the gene matches. The CDR3 sequence: CASSPTGTGDQPQHF. DNA of the CDR3: TGTGCCAGCAGTCCAACCGGGACAGGGGATCAGCCCCAGCATTTT.

The gene calls are TRBV9 and TRBJ1-1; D not resolved. This CDR3 region has 13 residues. V lost 2 bases to trimming and J lost 3 bases, with 8 bases between them. CDR1 is SGDLS, CDR2 YYNGEE, per germline. In nucleotides, the CDR3 is TGTGCCAGCAGCGTTTCGGGTTACACTGAAGCTTTCTTT. Its translation is CASSVSGYTEAFF.